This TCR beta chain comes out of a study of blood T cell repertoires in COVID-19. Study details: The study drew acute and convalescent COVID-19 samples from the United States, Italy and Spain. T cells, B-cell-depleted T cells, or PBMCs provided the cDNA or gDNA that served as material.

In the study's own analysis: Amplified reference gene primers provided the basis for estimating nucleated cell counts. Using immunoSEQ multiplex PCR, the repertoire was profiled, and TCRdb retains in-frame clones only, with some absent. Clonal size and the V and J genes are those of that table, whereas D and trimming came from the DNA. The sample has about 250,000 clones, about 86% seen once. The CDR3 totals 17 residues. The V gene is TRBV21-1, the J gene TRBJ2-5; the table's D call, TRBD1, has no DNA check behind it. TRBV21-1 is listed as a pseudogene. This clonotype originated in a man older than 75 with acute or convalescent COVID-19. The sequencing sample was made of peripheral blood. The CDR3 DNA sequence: TGTGCCAGCAGCAAAGCGGGGACAAGGCCGCACCGAGAGACCCAGTACTTC. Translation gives CASSKAGTRPHRETQYF.